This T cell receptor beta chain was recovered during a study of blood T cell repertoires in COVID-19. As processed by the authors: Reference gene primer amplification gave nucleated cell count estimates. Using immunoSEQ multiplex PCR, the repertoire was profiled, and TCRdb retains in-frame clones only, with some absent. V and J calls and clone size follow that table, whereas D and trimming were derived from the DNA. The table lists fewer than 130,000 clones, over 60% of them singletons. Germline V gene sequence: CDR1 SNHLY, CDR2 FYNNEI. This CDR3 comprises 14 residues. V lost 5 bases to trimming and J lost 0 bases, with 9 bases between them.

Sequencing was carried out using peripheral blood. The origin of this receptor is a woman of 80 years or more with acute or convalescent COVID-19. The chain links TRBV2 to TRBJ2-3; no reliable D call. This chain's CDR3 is CASSRPRSTDTQYF. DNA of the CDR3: TGTGCCAGCAGTAGGCCCAGGAGCACAGATACGCAGTATTTT.